This is a list of T cell receptor beta chains from one sample in a study of cytomegalovirus exposure and HLA in healthy donors. Repertoires were generated with immunoSEQ multiplex PCR, while TCRdb's copy carries only in-frame clones and drops some. Here the sample spans 140,000 to 150,000 clones, approximately 86% being singletons. The specimen sequenced was PBMCs. Every receptor here comes from a man aged 18 to 30 in good health and CMV-seropositive. The CDR3 runs from the conserved cysteine through the conserved F or W. D genes are given only for firm matches. Part of the rows lack a size; the others show once, few, many or a class for expanded clones.

clone_size	d_call	j_call	v_call	cdr3_aa	cdr3_nt
-	TRBD2	TRBJ2-5	TRBV5-6	CASSPTSGGETQYF	TGTGCCAGCAGCCCAACTAGCGGGGGAGAGACCCAGTACTTC
-	TRBD1	TRBJ2-7	TRBV6-5	CASQTGGREQYF	TGTGCCAGTCAGACAGGGGGCCGCGAGCAGTACTTC
few	-	TRBJ2-7	TRBV5-1	CASTAGSSYEQYF	TGCGCCAGCACCGCGGGGAGCTCCTACGAGCAGTACTTC
-	TRBD2	TRBJ2-1	TRBV4-1	CASSQVGGRSYNEQFF	TGCGCCAGCAGCCAAGTGGGAGGGCGCTCCTACAATGAGCAGTTCTTC
-	TRBD2	TRBJ2-1	TRBV19	CASSLTIGLAGRYNEQFF	TGTGCCAGTAGTCTAACAATAGGACTAGCGGGGCGGTACAATGAGCAGTTCTTC
few	-	TRBJ1-6	TRBV9	CASSVAAGPNSPLHF	TGTGCCAGCAGCGTAGCGGCGGGGCCCAATTCACCCCTCCACTTT
once	-	TRBJ1-1	TRBV20-1	CSARWATEAFF	TGCAGTGCTAGATGGGCCACTGAAGCTTTCTTT
-	-	TRBJ2-5	TRBV11-2	CASSLLFGQETQYF	TGTGCCAGCAGCTTATTATTCGGGCAAGAGACCCAGTACTTC
-	TRBD1	TRBJ1-6	TRBV28	CASSLGDRGRPLHF	TGTGCCAGCAGTTTAGGGGACAGGGGGCGACCCCTCCACTTT
-	TRBD1	TRBJ1-1	TRBV7-6	CASSVRDSSRTEAFF	TGTGCCAGCAGCGTCCGGGACAGCTCCCGCACTGAAGCTTTCTTT
few	-	TRBJ2-1	TRBV4-2	CASSQEFSATNEQFF	TGTGCCAGCAGCCAAGAGTTTTCAGCGACCAATGAGCAGTTCTTC
-	TRBD2	TRBJ2-7	TRBV29-1	CSVEEEWSGTYEQYF	TGCAGCGTTGAAGAGGAGTGGAGCGGGACCTACGAGCAGTACTTC
-	TRBD2	TRBJ2-2	TRBV7-2	CASSSFPGLAGNTGELFF	TGTGCCAGCAGCTCTTTTCCCGGACTAGCGGGAAACACCGGGGAGCTGTTTTTT
-	-	TRBJ2-3	TRBV27	CASSYRITDTQYF	TGTGCCAGCAGTTACAGGATCACAGATACGCAGTATTTT
-	-	TRBJ2-1	TRBV9	CASSVRSTREEQFF	TGTGCCAGCAGCGTCAGATCAACCCGGGAAGAGCAGTTCTTC
-	-	TRBJ1-3	TRBV4-1	CASSQPAGNTIYF	TGCGCCAGCAGCCAACCGGCTGGAAACACCATATATTTT
-	-	TRBJ1-5	TRBV6-5	CASSSYSSNQPQHF	TGTGCCAGCAGTTCTTACAGTAGCAATCAGCCCCAGCATTTT
-	TRBD2	TRBJ2-7	TRBV4-1	CASSFKGAGLAGVEQYF	TGCGCCAGCAGCTTCAAGGGGGCGGGACTAGCGGGAGTCGAGCAGTACTTC
-	-	TRBJ2-3	TRBV5-8	CASSLGQRALTDTQYF	TGTGCCAGCAGCTTGGGCCAGCGGGCTCTCACAGATACGCAGTATTTT
-	-	TRBJ1-1	TRBV7-8	CASSILRTEAFF	TGTGCCAGCAGCATTTTGCGCACTGAAGCTTTCTTT
many	-	TRBJ2-3	TRBV25-1	CASSEYRTGTDTQYF	TGTGCCAGCAGTGAATATAGGACTGGCACAGATACGCAGTATTTT
once	-	TRBJ1-1	TRBV7-2	CASSLHIPGAFF	TGTGCCAGCAGCTTACACATACCGGGGGCTTTCTTT
-	-	TRBJ2-1	TRBV7-2	CASSLTALGQFF	TGTGCCAGCAGCTTAACCGCACTTGGGCAGTTCTTC
-	TRBD1	TRBJ1-2	TRBV6-5	CASRSYDRGPGYTF	TGTGCCAGCAGATCCTACGACAGGGGTCCTGGCTACACCTTC
once	-	TRBJ1-6	TRBV2	CASSDDTAYNSPLHF	TGTGCCAGCAGCGATGACACGGCCTATAATTCACCCCTCCACTTT
-	-	TRBJ1-1	TRBV9	CASSPRANGNTEAFF	TGTGCCAGCAGCCCCCGCGCCAATGGGAACACTGAAGCTTTCTTT
-	TRBD1	TRBJ1-1	TRBV7-9	CASSLPDRGSEAFF	TGTGCCAGCAGCCTCCCTGACAGGGGAAGTGAAGCTTTCTTT
-	TRBD1	TRBJ1-3	TRBV19	CAAETGGSGNTIYF	TGTGCCGCGGAGACAGGGGGCTCTGGAAACACCATATATTTT
-	-	TRBJ1-1	TRBV28	CASSLAPQVPTEAFF	TGTGCCAGCAGTTTGGCTCCTCAAGTCCCCACTGAAGCTTTCTTT
-	-	TRBJ1-4	TRBV28	CASSSDQGTNEKLFF	TGTGCCAGCAGCTCCGATCAGGGAACTAATGAAAAACTGTTTTTT
-	-	TRBJ1-1	TRBV27	CASTPMGLLGPWTEAFF	TGTGCCAGCACCCCGATGGGACTGCTGGGTCCGTGGACTGAAGCTTTCTTT
once	-	TRBJ2-3	TRBV7-9	CASSPADFTDTQYF	TGTGCCAGCAGCCCCGCGGACTTTACAGATACGCAGTATTTT
-	TRBD2	TRBJ2-7	TRBV15	CATSRDGGVYEQYF	TGTGCCACCAGCAGAGACGGGGGGGTCTACGAGCAGTACTTC
-	-	TRBJ1-1	TRBV27	CASSLTGEMNTEAFF	TGTGCCAGCAGTTTAACAGGAGAAATGAACACTGAAGCTTTCTTT
once	TRBD1	TRBJ1-6	TRBV7-2	CASSFRDRVLHF	TGTGCCAGCAGCTTCCGGGACAGGGTCCTCCACTTT
-	TRBD1	TRBJ2-4	TRBV28	CASSLTGGNIQYF	TGTGCCAGCAGTTTAACAGGGGGAAACATTCAGTACTTC